The 25 T cell receptor beta chains below were found in one sample sequenced in a study of Ad26.COV2.S vaccination and SARS-CoV-2 variants. Sequencing was performed with immunoSEQ multiplex PCR; in TCRdb, only in-frame clones are kept and a portion is missing. The top ten clones hold around 1.5% of a sample with about 680,000 clones, 70% to 90% of them seen once. Treatment defined: some 19 received Ad26.COV2.S at low or high dose, single or two shots; several received placebo; per-sample allocation not given. On day 63 after the first injection, vaccine and placebo recipients gave samples. Sequenced material: peripheral blood, taken in a trial of Ad26.COV2.S vaccine versus placebo. The receptors derive from a person between 18 and 65 years old who received the Ad26.COV2.S COVID-19 vaccine or a placebo.

V gene TRBV5-1 combines with J gene TRBJ2-7; 10 nucleotides agree with TRBD1. The CDR3 is 16 residues long. The junction had 8 bases not matched to a gene; V was cut back by 3 bases and J by 2 bases. CDR1 is SGHRS, CDR2 YFSETQ, per germline. As DNA, the CDR3 is TGCGCCAGCAGCTCCACAGCCGGGACAGGGGCCTACGAGCAGTACTTC. Translated: CASSSTAGTGAYEQYF.

The V call is TRBV30, the J call TRBJ1-1; maybe TRBD1 (6 bases). Germline V gene sequence: CDR1 GTSNPN, CDR2 SVGIG (reference sequence). There are 15 residues in the CDR3. Trimming shortened V by 4 bases and J by 1 base, and 16 bases separated the two germline ends. The CDR3 protein is CAWNGGAMGNTEAFF. Here the CDR3 DNA reads TGTGCCTGGAATGGGGGGGCGATGGGGAACACTGAAGCTTTCTTT. The variable domain in full, completed from reference TRBV30 and TRBJ1-1, reads SQTIHQWPATLVQPVGSPLSLECTVEGTSNPNLYWYRQAAGRGLQLLFYSVGIGQISSEVPQNLSASRPQDRQFILSSKKLLLSDSGFYLCAWNGGAMGNTEAFFGQGTRLTVV.

The chain carries TRBV30 and TRBJ2-6, with 7 bases aligning to TRBD1. The CDR3 runs to 16 residues. The germline V gene encodes CDR1 GTSNPN and CDR2 SVGIG (reference sequence). V lost 2 bases to trimming and J lost 0 bases; unmatched junction nucleotides: 4. The CDR3 sequence is CAWSKGARSGANVLTF. The CDR3 coding sequence is TGTGCCTGGAGTAAGGGGGCCCGCTCTGGGGCCAACGTCCTGACTTTC.

V is TRBV7-2 and J is TRBJ1-4; a possible D gene is TRBD1 (6 bases). V was trimmed by 5 bases and J by 8 bases, leaving 12 bases between them. The CDR3 loop spans 13 amino acids. Germline CDR1 SGHTA, CDR2 FQGNSA. Here the CDR3 reads CASSLRQAEKLFF. DNA of the CDR3: TGTGCCAGCAGCCTCAGACAGGCGGAAAAACTGTTTTTT.

A single count supports this clone. J is TRBJ1-4 and V is TRBV30; 8 bases match TRBD1. This CDR3 has 14 amino acids. Per the germline V gene, CDR1 is GTSNPN and CDR2 is SVGIG (reference sequence). V lost 2 bases to trimming and J lost 7 bases; unmatched junction nucleotides: 6. In nucleotides, the CDR3 is TGTGCCTGGAGTCCATCGGACAGGGCTGAAAAACTGTTTTTT. Its protein product is CAWSPSDRAEKLFF.

This sequence joins TRBV27 and TRBJ1-1; 9 nucleotides align to TRBD1. The V segment lost 4 bases and the J segment 2 bases; nucleotides outside the gene matches: 2. The CDR3 runs 14 residues. Germline values: CDR1 MNHEY, CDR2 SMNVEV (reference sequence). CDR3 bases: TGTGCCAGCAGTTCGGGACAGGGAAACACTGAAGCTTTCTTT. Residues: CASSSGQGNTEAFF.

V is TRBV12-3 or TRBV12-4 and J is TRBJ1-1, with 11 nucleotides matching TRBD1. With V trimmed by 7 bases and J by 11 bases, 9 bases remained unmatched. The CDR3 loop spans 13 amino acids. The CDR3 is CASIRTGGPRAFF. CDR3 nucleotides: TGTGCCAGCATTCGGACAGGGGGCCCACGGGCTTTCTTT.

This sequence joins TRBV6-2 or TRBV6-3 and TRBJ2-6; TRBD1 aligns across 9 bases. With V trimmed by 0 bases and J by 0 bases, 3 bases remained unmatched. Germline lookup yields CDR1 MNHEY and CDR2 SVGEGT. The CDR3 is 18 amino acids. The DNA for the CDR3 is TGTGCCAGCAGTTACTCTGTGGACAGGGGCTCTGGGGCCAACGTCCTGACTTTC. Translation: CASSYSVDRGSGANVLTF.

This clone was detected only once. The chain couples TRBV6-5 to TRBJ2-7; 12 positions match TRBD2. CDR3 size: 16 residues. J was trimmed by 4 bases and V by 2 bases; bases with no gene match: 6. Germline CDR1 reads MNHEY; CDR2 reads SVGAGI. CDR3 loop: CASSYASGRAFYEQYF. The CDR3 nucleotides are TGTGCCAGCAGTTACGCTAGCGGGAGGGCCTTTTACGAGCAGTACTTC.

V and J are TRBV7-8 and TRBJ2-1, with 10 bases matching TRBD2. This CDR3 has 16 amino acids. Germline V CDR1 and CDR2: SGHVS, FQNEAQ. Losses at the gene ends were 7 bases for V and 9 bases for J; bases not matched to a gene: 15. This chain's CDR3 is CASTPPLAGNGGEQFF. CDR3 nucleotides: TGTGCCAGCACCCCCCCACTAGCGGGGAACGGGGGTGAGCAGTTCTTC.

The CDR3: CAWAGTGAASTIYF. The CDR3 nucleotides are TGTGCCTGGGCCGGGACAGGGGCCGCAAGCACCATATATTTT. The gene calls are TRBV30 and TRBJ1-3, with 10 positions matching TRBD1. The germline V gene has CDR1 GTSNPN and CDR2 SVGIG (reference sequence). This CDR3 has 14 amino acids. The V gene end was trimmed by 5 bases and the J gene end by 9 bases; junction bases not matched to a gene: 10.

V is TRBV6-6 and J is TRBJ1-5; 10 bases line up with TRBD1. Trimming took 6 bases from V and 6 from J; bases not matched to a gene: 8. Germline lookup yields CDR1 MNHNY and CDR2 SVGAGI (reference sequence). The CDR3 length is 15 residues. CDR3 in DNA: TGTGCCAGCAGCCCACCGGGACAGGGGTCTCAGCCCCAGCATTTT. Translation: CASSPPGQGSQPQHF.

The chain combines TRBV6-2 or TRBV6-3 with TRBJ2-4; the match to TRBD1 covers 9 bases. The J segment lost 7 bases and the V segment lost 5 bases, leaving 6 bases of the junction unmatched. This CDR3 contains 14 residues. The germline V gene encodes CDR1 MNHEY and CDR2 SVGEGT. This CDR3 is CASSVGTGRNIQYF. The CDR3 coding sequence is TGTGCCAGCAGTGTAGGGACAGGGAGGAACATTCAGTACTTC.

The chain links TRBV28 to TRBJ1-1; D is unresolved. This CDR3 has 15 residues. V lost 3 bases, J lost 3 bases, and 14 bases lay in between. Germline V gene data show CDR1 as MDHEN and CDR2 as SYDVKM. The CDR3 here is CASSFSVKRDTEAFF. The CDR3 DNA reads TGTGCCAGCAGTTTTTCGGTCAAACGGGACACTGAAGCTTTCTTT.

With respect to this clone: The sample holds other DNA sequences that translate to the same CDR3. This sequence joins TRBV18 and TRBJ1-3, with D unclear. This CDR3 is built from 14 residues. Trimming pared 0 bases from V and 4 bases from J, leaving 7 bases between. The germline V gene has CDR1 KGHSH and CDR2 LQKENI. The CDR3 region has the DNA TGTGCCAGCTCACCACCGGCCGTGGGAAACACCATATATTTT. It translates to CASSPPAVGNTIYF.

The chain couples TRBV25-1 to TRBJ1-2, with TRBD1 as a possible D gene (6 bases). Germline V CDR1 and CDR2: MGHDK, SYGVNS. The CDR3 has 15 amino acids. Trimming pared 0 bases from V and 6 bases from J, leaving 14 bases between. The CDR3 region is CASSEYKGRGHGYTF. The CDR3 bases are TGTGCCAGCAGTGAATATAAGGGCAGGGGACATGGCTACACCTTC.

The genes are TRBV5-1 and TRBJ2-3; 7 bases are a match to TRBD2. The germline V gene has CDR1 SGHRS and CDR2 YFSETQ. The CDR3 contains 14 residues. The V gene end was trimmed by 4 bases and the J gene end by 3 bases; junction bases not matched to a gene: 5. The CDR3 DNA is TGCGCCAGCAGCAAGGGACTATCTACAGATACGCAGTATTTT. Translated, it gives CASSKGLSTDTQYF. Full variable domain (remainder filled in from reference TRBV5-1 and TRBJ2-3): KAGVTQTPRYLIKTRGQQVTLSCSPISGHRSVSWYQQTPGQGLQFLFEYFSETQRNKGNFPGRFSGRQFSNSRSEMNVSTLELGDSALYLCASSKGLSTDTQYFGPGTRLTVL.

This rearrangement joins TRBV3-1 (or the pseudogene TRBV3-2) to TRBJ2-7, with 8 bases lining up with TRBD1. J lost 4 bases, V lost 3 bases, and 5 bases had no gene match. Germline V gene sequence: CDR1 LGHDT, CDR2 YNNKEL (reference sequence). This CDR3 has 14 residues. As DNA, the CDR3 is TGTGCCAGCAGCCACGGGACAGGATTGTACGAGCAGTACTTC. Amino acids: CASSHGTGLYEQYF.

The chain has TRBV25-1 and TRBJ2-1; D uncertain. Between the trimmed V and J ends, which lost 5 bases and 1 base, there was a span of 9 bases. Germline CDR1 MGHDK, CDR2 SYGVNS. This CDR3 is built from 14 residues. In nucleotides, the CDR3 is TGTGCCAGCAGTTGGGCTAATTCCTACAATGAGCAGTTCTTC. It is translated as CASSWANSYNEQFF.

The chain uses TRBV19 and TRBJ1-6; D unresolved. The CDR3 totals 15 residues. Germline V CDR1 and CDR2: LNHDA, SQIVND (reference sequence). With 3 bases removed from V and 8 bases from J, the gap between germline ends came to 14 bases. The CDR3 spells CASSMNGEEDSPLHF. CDR3 DNA sequence: TGTGCCAGTAGTATGAATGGAGAAGAAGATTCACCCCTCCACTTT.

This chain uses TRBV7-6 with TRBJ1-2, with a possible D match to TRBD1 (6 bases). This CDR3 has 13 amino acids. V was clipped by 1 base and J by 5 bases, with 8 bases between them. Looked up from germline, CDR1 is SGHVS and CDR2 is FNYEAQ. The CDR3 protein is CASSLEQGYGYTF. As DNA, the CDR3 is TGTGCCAGCAGCTTAGAACAGGGATATGGCTACACCTTC.

The chain is built from TRBV10-2 and TRBJ1-2, with D possibly being TRBD1 (5 bases). Germline V gene sequence: CDR1 WSHSY, CDR2 SAAADI. Trimming removed 0 bases from V and 3 bases from J, with 11 bases in between. The CDR3 totals 15 residues. The CDR3 protein is CASSESSGIDYGYTF. DNA of the CDR3: TGCGCCAGCAGTGAGTCGTCAGGGATCGACTATGGCTACACCTTC.

The chain has TRBV7-8 and TRBJ2-2, with D maybe TRBD1 (6 bases). This CDR3 is built from 16 residues. V was shortened by 2 bases and J by 1 base, with 11 bases between the two germline ends. Germline V lookup: CDR1 SGHVS, CDR2 FQNEAQ. The CDR3 region is CASSLSTGWNTGELFF. The CDR3 nucleotides are TGTGCCAGCAGCTTAAGTACAGGGTGGAACACCGGGGAGCTGTTTTTT.

This chain connects TRBV18 to TRBJ1-4; D is possibly TRBD1 (6 bases). Per the germline V gene, CDR1 is KGHSH and CDR2 is LQKENI. There are 14 residues in the CDR3. The V end lost 6 bases, the J end lost 7 bases, and 15 bases lay between the germline ends. CDR3 region: CASSQEGGGEKLFF. The CDR3 bases are TGTGCCAGCTCCCAGGAGGGGGGTGGTGAAAAACTGTTTTTT.

This chain connects TRBV12-5 to TRBJ1-1; D remains ambiguous. With 1 base removed from V and 0 bases from J, the gap between germline ends came to 6 bases. CDR1 and CDR2 (germline): LGHNT, FRNRAP. The CDR3 is 14 amino acids. CDR3 region: CASGLGNMNTEAFF. The CDR3, as DNA: TGTGCTAGTGGTTTGGGCAACATGAACACTGAAGCTTTCTTT.